In this sample, the clone carrying this T cell receptor (beta chain) turned up a few times. What it binds is unknown. The CDR3 covers 11 residues. The V end was cut by 1 base, the J end by 9 bases, with 10 bases between. CDR1 and CDR2 from the germline V gene are DFQATT and SNEGSKA (reference sequence). TCRdb reanalysed the 5' RACE reads using MiXCR and keeps one entry per CDR3 protein. The sample has fewer than 900,000 distinct CDR3 sequences, roughly 18% seen once. The data were obtained in a study of identical twins. General study results and limits: For zero-insertion analyses, partial confounding could come from invariant MAIT and iNKT cells.

This sample was also put to use in a study of T cells expressing NK-cell markers. That investigation notes: Sorted T-cell subsets CD3+CD56+NKG2C+, CD3+CD56+NKG2C- and CD3+CD56-NKG2C+ were TCR beta-sequenced. In several experiments, sorting was confined to alpha-beta TCR T cells through use of an anti-gamma-delta TCR antibody. Where several donors were concerned, these clonotypes also led the CD3+CD56-NKG2C+ fraction.

The V gene is TRBV20-1, the J gene TRBJ2-7; the D is unclear. This TCR was recovered from a woman younger than 30 in good health. Sample: PBMCs. DNA for the CDR3: TGCAGTGCTAGAGCCGCCATGGTGCAGTACTTC. It yields the protein CSARAAMVQYF.